This record concerns one TCR beta chain sequence. Antigen specificity is unknown. Other DNA sequences of this sample code for an identical CDR3. Between the trimmed V and J ends, which lost 0 bases and 0 bases, there was a span of 6 bases. The V gene's germline CDR1 is SGHRS and CDR2 YFSETQ. CDR3 length: 14 amino acids. TCRdb keeps only in-frame clones here, not all; method: immunoSEQ multiplex PCR. The sample includes roughly 2.2 million clones, approximately 95% of them seen just once. The data belong to a study of shared clonotypes between healthy human individuals. General study findings and limits: In a few donors, around 5% of naive CD4 clonotypes appeared in common.

Sequencing was performed on naive CD4+ T cells from PBMCs. Subset: CD45RA+ positively selected. This receptor was identified in a man younger than 30 in good health. Some clones in this sample may be carry-over from other donors' samples. This chain connects TRBV5-1 to TRBJ1-2; no definite D call. The CDR3 nucleotides read TGCGCCAGCAGCTTGGCCTCAGCTAACTATGGCTACACCTTC. Amino acid sequence: CASSLASANYGYTF.